Shown below are 19 T cell receptor beta chains from a single sample sequenced in a study of blood T cell repertoires in COVID-19. This table comes from immunoSEQ multiplex PCR, and its TCRdb copy is limited to in-frame clones, with some not included. The sample lists approximately 54,000 clones; 85% to 90% were seen once. Input material: peripheral blood. These TCRs come from a man in his fifties with acute or convalescent COVID-19.

This clone appeared a single time. The V gene is TRBV7-2, the J gene TRBJ2-3, with 9 bases matching TRBD2. The CDR3 extends over 15 amino acids. The germline V gene has CDR1 SGHTA and CDR2 FQGNSA. V lost 6 bases and J lost 3; bases outside the gene matches: 7. The CDR3 protein is CASRFSGSLTDTQYF. As DNA, the CDR3 is TGTGCCAGCAGATTTAGCGGGAGTCTTACAGATACGCAGTATTTT.

V gene TRBV5-4 combines with J gene TRBJ2-2; TRBD2 might be the D (6 bases). The CDR3 extends over 15 amino acids. Germline V gives CDR1 SGHNT, CDR2 YYREEE (reference sequence). Trimming left V 5 bases short and J 4 bases short, with 15 bases between. The CDR3 DNA reads as TGTGCCAGCAGTCCTACCGGGACTTTCACCGGGGAGCTGTTTTTT. The encoded protein is CASSPTGTFTGELFF.

This clone was detected once. The chain recombines TRBV30 with TRBJ1-4, with 8 bases that match TRBD1. The CDR3 is made up of 16 amino acids. V gave up 1 base and J gave up 5 bases; unmatched junction bases: 9. Germline CDR1 and CDR2: GTSNPN and SVGIG (reference sequence). The CDR3 region has the DNA TGTGCCTGGAGTGCCCCCAGGGGGCAGGGGAATGAAAAACTGTTTTTT. Protein product: CAWSAPRGQGNEKLFF.

The genes are TRBV5-6 and TRBJ1-2, with D perhaps matching TRBD1 (5 bases). The V end lost 2 bases, the J end lost 9 bases, and 17 bases lay between the germline ends. The CDR3 runs 14 residues. CDR1 is SGHDT and CDR2 is YYEEEE in the germline V gene. The CDR3 reads CASSLTAREGSYTF. CDR3 sequence (DNA): TGTGCCAGCAGCTTAACGGCCAGGGAGGGAAGCTACACCTTC.

The gene calls are TRBV11-3 and TRBJ2-1; maybe TRBD2 (6 bases). CDR3 length: 15 amino acids. Germline loops: CDR1 SGHNT, CDR2 YENEEA. Trimming shortened V by 2 bases and J by 0 bases, and 8 bases separated the two germline ends. CDR3: CASSLNGGSYNEQFF. CDR3 DNA: TGTGCCAGCAGCTTAAACGGGGGCTCCTACAATGAGCAGTTCTTC.

V gene TRBV6-4 combines with J gene TRBJ1-5, with D uncertain. The CDR3 is 17 residues long. Germline assignment: CDR1 MRHNA and CDR2 SNTAGT. V was trimmed by 7 bases and J by 0 bases, leaving 19 bases between them. The CDR3 sequence is CASNRREVPISNQPQHF. CDR3 nucleotides: TGTGCCAGCAACAGAAGGGAGGTACCCATTAGCAATCAGCCCCAGCATTTT.

DNA for the CDR3: TGCAGCGTTTTCCGGACAGTTAGCACAGATACGCAGTATTTT. Its protein is CSVFRTVSTDTQYF. V gene TRBV29-1 combines with J gene TRBJ2-3; a weak D match, TRBD1 (6 bases). V gave up 5 bases and J gave up 0 bases, with 12 bases separating them. This CDR3 is 14 amino acids long. Germline CDR1 reads SQVTM; CDR2 reads ANQGSEA.

The J gene is TRBJ2-3, the V gene TRBV25-1; tentatively, D is TRBD2 (5 bases). V dropped 3 bases and J dropped 13 bases, with 11 bases sitting between them. The CDR3 spans 11 residues. Germline assignment: CDR1 MGHDK and CDR2 SYGVNS. This CDR3 reads CASSEWENEYF. The CDR3 DNA reads as TGTGCCAGCAGTGAGTGGGAGAACGAGTATTTT.

The J gene is TRBJ2-2, the V gene TRBV3-1 (or the pseudogene TRBV3-2); 8 bases agree with TRBD1. Germline trimming cut 4 bases from V and 4 bases from J; bases unmatched to any gene: 5. The CDR3 loop spans 15 amino acids. Germline assignment: CDR1 LGHDT and CDR2 YNNKEL (reference sequence). The CDR3 spells CASSPRRGPTGELFF. The DNA of the CDR3 is TGTGCCAGCAGCCCCCGCAGGGGGCCCACCGGGGAGCTGTTTTTT.

The genes are TRBV27 and TRBJ2-7, with 8 bases lining up with TRBD1. The J segment lost 4 bases and the V segment lost 4 bases, leaving 9 bases of the junction unmatched. CDR1 MNHEY and CDR2 SMNVEV come from the germline V gene (reference sequence). This CDR3 comprises 15 residues. This CDR3 reads CASSYRQGLGYEQYF. CDR3 in DNA: TGTGCCAGCAGTTACCGACAGGGGCTTGGGTACGAGCAGTACTTC.

The chain joins TRBV27 to TRBJ1-4, with D tentatively TRBD1 (6 bases). V was cut by 4 bases and J by 5 bases, with 14 bases left in between. Germline CDR1 is MNHEY and CDR2 is SMNVEV (reference sequence). The length of the CDR3 is 15 residues. The CDR3: CASSYARGANEKLFF. The CDR3 nucleotides are TGTGCCAGCAGTTATGCCAGGGGAGCAAATGAAAAACTGTTTTTT.

V gene TRBV21-1 combines with J gene TRBJ2-1; TRBD2 is the table's D call and was not checked against the DNA. TRBV21-1 is classified as a pseudogene. CDR3 length: 16 amino acids. CDR3 region: CASSKAREGPNNEQFF. CDR3 DNA sequence: TGTGCCAGCAGCAAAGCGCGGGAGGGCCCCAACAATGAGCAGTTCTTC.

This chain links TRBV7-9 with TRBJ2-3, with D maybe TRBD1 (6 bases). The CDR3 consists of 14 residues. V lost 2 bases, J lost 2 bases, and 8 bases lay in between. In germline, CDR1 is SEHNR, CDR2 FQNEAQ (reference sequence). CDR3 sequence (DNA): TGTGCCAGCAGCTTACAGGGGTACACAGATACGCAGTATTTT. Amino acids: CASSLQGYTDTQYF.

The chain joins TRBV5-1 to TRBJ1-2, with D perhaps matching TRBD1 (6 bases). Germline CDR1 and CDR2: SGHRS and YFSETQ. V was pared by 3 bases and J by 5 bases, with 8 bases between. This CDR3 comprises 12 residues. For the CDR3, the DNA is TGCGCCAGCAGCTCAACAGGGTATGGCTACACCTTC. Translation: CASSSTGYGYTF.

This clone was seen a few times. This sequence joins TRBV6-5 and TRBJ1-4, with TRBD1 identical over 7 bases. Per the germline V gene, CDR1 is MNHEY and CDR2 is SVGAGI. The CDR3 has 15 amino acids. V lost 7 bases, J lost 7 bases, and 12 bases stayed unmatched. The CDR3 DNA reads as TGTGCCAGCAAAGAAACGGCAGGGGGAGGTGAAAAACTGTTTTTT. It specifies CASKETAGGGEKLFF.

V is TRBV27 and J is TRBJ2-7; 16 nucleotides match TRBD2. The CDR3 is 18 amino acids. Germline V gene sequence: CDR1 MNHEY, CDR2 SMNVEV (reference sequence). V lost 8 bases and J lost 1; bases outside the gene matches: 11. CDR3 DNA sequence: TGTGCCAGCCGTCTAGGGACTAGCGGGGGGGAAGAATCCTACGAGCAGTACTTC. It yields the protein CASRLGTSGGEESYEQYF.

V gene TRBV11-2 combines with J gene TRBJ2-1; 9 bases align to TRBD2. CDR1 is SGHAT and CDR2 is FQNNGV in the germline V gene. The CDR3 has 13 amino acids. The V segment lost 9 bases and the J segment 4 bases; nucleotides outside the gene matches: 4. Written as DNA, the CDR3 is TGTGCCAGTTCGAGCGGGGGGTACAATGAGCAGTTCTTC. The encoded protein is CASSSGGYNEQFF.

The rearrangement uses TRBV12-5 and TRBJ1-5, with a tentative D call TRBD1 (5 bases). V lost 6 bases and J lost 7, with 16 bases in between. Germline values: CDR1 LGHNT, CDR2 FRNRAP. This CDR3 is built from 14 residues. The CDR3 DNA reads TGTGCTAGTGGGACGACCGGGGGTTTACAGCCCCAGCATTTT. It yields the protein CASGTTGGLQPQHF.

A single count supports this clone. This sequence joins TRBV2 and TRBJ2-7, with D perhaps matching TRBD2 (5 bases). Trimming shortened V by 6 bases and J by 0 bases, and 12 bases separated the two germline ends. The CDR3 contains 14 residues. Germline CDR1 and CDR2: SNHLY and FYNNEI. CDR3 in DNA: TGTGCCAGCAGAACCACGGGGAGCTCCTACGAGCAGTACTTC. Protein: CASRTTGSSYEQYF.